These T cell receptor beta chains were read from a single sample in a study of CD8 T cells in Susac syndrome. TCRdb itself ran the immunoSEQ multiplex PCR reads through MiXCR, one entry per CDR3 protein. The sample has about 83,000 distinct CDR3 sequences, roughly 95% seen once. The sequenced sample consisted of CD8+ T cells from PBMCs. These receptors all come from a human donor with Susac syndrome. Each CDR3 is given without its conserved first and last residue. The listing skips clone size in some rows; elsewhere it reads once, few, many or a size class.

CDR3aa: SARDDDIIAGETQY
v_gene: TRBV20-1
abundance: -
j_gene: TRBJ2-5

CDR3aa: ASSQGVPYEQY
v_gene: TRBV11-1
abundance: few
j_gene: TRBJ2-7

CDR3aa: SVEDKGNEQF
v_gene: TRBV29-1
abundance: once
j_gene: TRBJ2-1

CDR3aa: SVEGWRDTNYGYT
v_gene: TRBV29-1
abundance: -
j_gene: TRBJ1-2

CDR3aa: SVLDRTDTQY
v_gene: TRBV29-1
abundance: -
j_gene: TRBJ2-3

CDR3aa: ASSPSGGVVY
v_gene: TRBV7-6
abundance: -
j_gene: TRBJ2-3

CDR3aa: ASSLANEGQF
v_gene: TRBV12-3/TRBV12-4
abundance: -
j_gene: TRBJ2-1

CDR3aa: ASRDRVTDTQY
v_gene: TRBV2
abundance: once
j_gene: TRBJ2-3

CDR3aa: ASSGMGGETQY
v_gene: TRBV25-1
abundance: -
j_gene: TRBJ2-5

CDR3aa: ASTPRRSLAGEVETQY
v_gene: TRBV28
abundance: -
j_gene: TRBJ2-5

CDR3aa: ASSLRGGSDTQY
v_gene: TRBV13
abundance: -
j_gene: TRBJ2-3

CDR3aa: ASSPGTGWYNEQF
v_gene: TRBV7-9
abundance: -
j_gene: TRBJ2-1

CDR3aa: ASSLSPSTDTQY
v_gene: TRBV28
abundance: -
j_gene: TRBJ2-3

CDR3aa: ASSLSSTNYEQY
v_gene: TRBV13
abundance: -
j_gene: TRBJ2-7

CDR3aa: SVGDLNGRSQYNEQF
v_gene: TRBV29-1
abundance: -
j_gene: TRBJ2-1

CDR3aa: ASPTRDTQY
v_gene: TRBV6-4
abundance: -
j_gene: TRBJ2-3

CDR3aa: SAPTLESSLAKNIQY
v_gene: TRBV20-1
abundance: -
j_gene: TRBJ2-4

CDR3aa: SVEDPGLAGYNEQF
v_gene: TRBV29-1
abundance: -
j_gene: TRBJ2-1

CDR3aa: ASSFGLDQF
v_gene: TRBV6-2/TRBV6-3
abundance: -
j_gene: TRBJ2-1

CDR3aa: ASSFYSQTQY
v_gene: TRBV28
abundance: -
j_gene: TRBJ2-5

CDR3aa: ASRSGPDTQY
v_gene: TRBV7-9
abundance: once
j_gene: TRBJ2-3

CDR3aa: SARPLTGTYNEQF
v_gene: TRBV20-1
abundance: -
j_gene: TRBJ2-1

CDR3aa: ASNPPLTGGRETQY
v_gene: TRBV28
abundance: -
j_gene: TRBJ2-5

CDR3aa: ATMDTDTQY
v_gene: TRBV24-1
abundance: -
j_gene: TRBJ2-3

CDR3aa: ASSGAARGGANVLT
v_gene: TRBV25-1
abundance: -
j_gene: TRBJ2-6

CDR3aa: ASSLERVQETQY
v_gene: TRBV5-1
abundance: once
j_gene: TRBJ2-5

CDR3aa: AWSWGTNEKLF
v_gene: TRBV30
abundance: -
j_gene: TRBJ1-4

CDR3aa: ASRATGYEQF
v_gene: TRBV2
abundance: once
j_gene: TRBJ2-1

CDR3aa: ASSWYLADTQY
v_gene: TRBV11-2
abundance: -
j_gene: TRBJ2-3

CDR3aa: VYTSGTGVRNEQF
v_gene: TRBV30
abundance: -
j_gene: TRBJ2-1

CDR3aa: AWRDGTGINQPQH
v_gene: TRBV30
abundance: -
j_gene: TRBJ1-5

CDR3aa: SVEGGKTQY
v_gene: TRBV29-1
abundance: -
j_gene: TRBJ2-5

CDR3aa: ASGQVGAYEQY
v_gene: TRBV7-9
abundance: -
j_gene: TRBJ2-7

CDR3aa: ASSSTRTRGQPQH
v_gene: TRBV27
abundance: -
j_gene: TRBJ1-5

CDR3aa: ASSHQTMGDIQY
v_gene: TRBV4-3
abundance: -
j_gene: TRBJ2-4

CDR3aa: ASAPAYNEQF
v_gene: TRBV7-2
abundance: -
j_gene: TRBJ2-1

CDR3aa: ASSLVRGPRETQY
v_gene: TRBV7-9
abundance: -
j_gene: TRBJ2-5

CDR3aa: ASSYQLEGPGEQY
v_gene: TRBV6-2/TRBV6-3
abundance: -
j_gene: TRBJ2-7

CDR3aa: SATLILQTKNIQY
v_gene: TRBV29-1
abundance: -
j_gene: TRBJ2-4

CDR3aa: SVDGTRVSYNEQF
v_gene: TRBV29-1
abundance: -
j_gene: TRBJ2-1

CDR3aa: ASSLASAYEQY
v_gene: TRBV7-9
abundance: -
j_gene: TRBJ2-7

CDR3aa: ASSPSFARWSGANVLT
v_gene: TRBV18
abundance: -
j_gene: TRBJ2-6

CDR3aa: ASSRPAGGGVTDTQY
v_gene: TRBV7-9
abundance: -
j_gene: TRBJ2-3

CDR3aa: AGRWGGTDTQY
v_gene: TRBV2
abundance: -
j_gene: TRBJ2-3

CDR3aa: ATSPPASSYGYT
v_gene: TRBV15
abundance: -
j_gene: TRBJ1-2

CDR3aa: ASSAGSVGRLEQF
v_gene: TRBV9
abundance: -
j_gene: TRBJ2-1

CDR3aa: SVCPAYNEQF
v_gene: TRBV29-1
abundance: -
j_gene: TRBJ2-1

CDR3aa: ASGGGAGANVLT
v_gene: TRBV5-5
abundance: -
j_gene: TRBJ2-6